This TCR beta chain originates from a study of memory CD4+ T cells and cytomegalovirus serostatus (dated by TCRdb to about 2019). With respect to the entire study: The cohort comprised 33 healthy Belgian adults, 9 CMV seropositive and some 25 CMV seronegative. CD4+ memory TCRbeta repertoires of a Belgian cohort with known cytomegalovirus serostatus were sequenced in order to replicate a published TCR-based CMV serostatus classifier.

The Quick-DNA Microprep Kit was used to extract genomic DNA from the sorted cells. Amplification of TCRbeta DNA was done with the immunoSEQ hsTCRbeta kit, following the protocol from the manufacturer. TCRbeta libraries were sequenced on an Illumina MiSeq instrument. The published analysis was carried out like this. Once out-of-frame sequences had been removed, 2,204,828 distinct TCRbeta sequences were left, which works out to an average of approximately 61,000 per individual. Each individual was scored according to the count of approximately 170 previously reported CMV-associated TCRbeta sequences and the total productive distinct TCRbeta count. A beta-binomial model was reimplemented in Python, and scikit-learn random forests with default parameters were trained on US cohort data. On the Belgian cohort, classifier performance was reported as the median AUC, along with percentile confidence intervals, across 10,000 bootstrap iterations. Held by TCRdb, this immuneACCESS table contains in-frame sequences only and omits some clones. Under half of the omission traces to an unresolved V gene where checked; the cause of the rest is unknown. D and trimming come from the DNA, and the V and J calls and clone size come from that table. This sample holds some 52,000 clones; about 83% were observed only once. The ten largest clones take up 2% of the sample.

This clone has only one observation. What this receptor recognizes is not known. One base away there is no much larger clone; base qualities are not given. The investigation overall reported the following: On the Belgian cohort, the classifier built on the original framework reached a median bootstrapped AUC of about 0.95, with a 95% CI of 0.76-1.00. Only CD4+CD45RO+ memory cells were sequenced, unlike the original study, which covered naive and memory CD4+ and CD8+ populations. Among the 150 to 200 previously reported CMV-associated TCRbeta sequences, some 69 showed up in the CD4+ memory repertoires, with each one found in between one and five individuals. CMV serostatus prediction reached a median bootstrapped AUC of roughly 0.95 with the original framework and about 0.93 with a US-trained random forest. The results were interpreted as suggesting that the CMV-associated TCR signature is mostly present in the CD4+ memory repertoire.

A FACSAria II was used to sort memory CD4+ T cells, defined as single viable CD3+CD4+CD8-CD45RO+ cells. CMV serostatus was determined using a Roche Elecsys assay that detects serum IgG against CMV pp150, pp28, p38 and p52. Following thawing, total CD4+ T cells were enriched through positive selection using CD4 magnetic microbeads. The samples came from a separate study whose specific focus was interrogating the CD4+ T cell memory repertoire. Peripheral blood mononuclear cells were isolated and cryopreserved according to standard operating procedures, and serum was kept at -80 degrees C. Staining used CD3-PerCP (BW264/56), CD4-APC (RPA-T4), CD45RO-PE (UCHT1) and CD8-Pacific Orange (3B5) antibodies, with Sytox blue excluding non-viable cells. This TCR was sampled from an adult in good health and CMV-seropositive. The material sequenced was memory CD4+ T cells from blood.

The DNA sequence is given as TGTGCCACCAGCAGAGATAAGGGGGTTGGTGGCTACACCTTC. It translates as CATSRDKGVGGYTF. This chain is built from TRBV15 and TRBJ1-2, and TRBD1 may be the D gene, going by 6 matching bases. The CDR3 covers 14 residues, taking in both the cysteine and the phenylalanine. Only the CDR3 DNA stays, 42 bases, in frame from base 1. A distance of 12 bases separates the germline ends of V and J, which lose 0 bases and 7 bases respectively. CDR1 and CDR2 were assigned from the germline V gene (reference sequence) as LNHNV and YYDKDF.